A single sample is the source of the 26 T cell receptor beta chains below, sequenced in a study of cytomegalovirus exposure and HLA in healthy donors (dated by TCRdb to about 2017). The library was prepared using the immunoSEQ multiplex PCR assay. A mixture of 60 forward primers for TCR Vbeta segments and 13 reverse primers for TCR Jbeta segments was used in the multiplex PCR. Entries here come from immuneACCESS through TCRdb and include only in-frame sequences with V and J called. Some clones fail to appear in such tables; in the studies checked, an unresolved V gene covers under half of the shortfall, and the cause of the remainder is unknown. The sample profile shows some 150,000 clones; more than 60% of them were found once. In total, the top ten clones hold roughly 2.8% of the sample. Input material: PBMCs. The source is a male donor in good health and CMV-seronegative.

The chain employs TRBV27 and TRBJ2-2; 7 bases agree with TRBD2. This CDR3 is 18 amino acids long. After removal of 7 bases from V and 1 base from J, the junction contained 15 bases not matched to a gene. Per the germline V gene, CDR1 is MNHEY and CDR2 is SMNVEV (reference sequence). The CDR3 DNA reads as TGTGCCAGCACCGATCTCCGTCGGGCTAGCGGGAACACCGGGGAGCTGTTTTTT. The encoded protein is CASTDLRRASGNTGELFF.

This clone was picked up one time. The V call is TRBV4-1, the J call TRBJ2-1; D is undetermined. The CDR3 runs to 13 residues. V dropped 1 base and J dropped 9 bases, with 10 bases sitting between them. Per germline, CDR1 MGHRA and CDR2 YSYEKL. The CDR3 reads CASSQVSASEQFF. The CDR3 DNA reads TGCGCCAGCAGCCAAGTTTCAGCTAGTGAGCAGTTCTTC.

The chain employs TRBV4-3 and TRBJ2-7, with 9 bases that match TRBD1. The V and J ends lost 3 bases and 4 bases, in that order; junction bases with no gene match: 10. The CDR3 runs 16 residues. Looked up from germline, CDR1 is LGHNA and CDR2 is YSLEER. The CDR3 here is CASSHSWTGERYEQYF. The CDR3 DNA reads TGCGCCAGCAGCCACTCTTGGACAGGGGAACGGTACGAGCAGTACTTC.

The chain joins TRBV5-1 to TRBJ2-3, with 14 bases lining up with TRBD2. Trimming removed 4 bases from V and 0 bases from J; junction bases left unmatched: 10. Germline values: CDR1 SGHRS, CDR2 YFSETQ. The CDR3 is 19 residues long. The CDR3 bases are TGCGCCAGCAGCCAGCGGGGGACTAGCGGGGGCTTAAGCACAGATACGCAGTATTTT. It yields the protein CASSQRGTSGGLSTDTQYF.

The genes are TRBV9 and TRBJ2-5; TRBD1 aligns across 8 bases. In germline, CDR1 is SGDLS, CDR2 YYNGEE. V was pared by 1 base and J by 4 bases, with 12 bases of the junction left unmatched. CDR3 length: 17 residues. The CDR3, as DNA: TGTGCCAGCAGCGTACGGGGCGGGCAGGGGGCTCGAGAGACCCAGTACTTC. Translated: CASSVRGGQGARETQYF. Full variable domain (outside the CDR3, taken from reference TRBV9 and TRBJ2-5): DSGVTQTPKHLITATGQRVTLRCSPRSGDLSVYWYQQSLDQGLQFLIQYYNGEERAKGNILERFSAQQFPDLHSELNLSSLELGDSALYFCASSVRGGQGARETQYFGPGTRLLVL.

A single count supports this clone. This sequence joins TRBV7-6 and TRBJ1-5, with 7 bases lining up with TRBD1. Trimming at V came to 6 bases and at J to 7 bases, leaving 9 bases not matched to a gene. The CDR3 extends over 14 amino acids. CDR1 and CDR2 from the germline V gene are SGHVS and FNYEAQ. CDR3 sequence: CASSLSPGQQPQHF. In DNA form, the CDR3 reads TGTGCCAGCAGTCTAAGCCCGGGACAGCAGCCCCAGCATTTT. The full variable domain, with the rest looked up from reference TRBV7-6 and TRBJ1-5, is GAGVSQSPRYKVTKRGQDVALRCDPISGHVSLYWYRQALGQGPEFLTYFNYEAQQDKSGLPNDRFSAERPEGSISTLTIQRTEQRDSAMYRCASSLSPGQQPQHFGDGTRLSIL.

The CDR3 reads CASSQDFSGGDEKLFF. In DNA form, the CDR3 reads TGCGCCAGCAGCCAAGATTTTTCGGGGGGCGATGAAAAACTGTTTTTT. This sequence joins TRBV4-3 and TRBJ1-4; perhaps TRBD1 as D (6 bases). V was pared by 0 bases and J by 6 bases, with 14 bases between. The CDR3 spans 16 residues. From germline, CDR1 is LGHNA and CDR2 YSLEER.

This chain joins TRBV5-4 and TRBJ2-3, with 9 bases aligning to TRBD2. V was clipped by 3 bases and J by 7 bases; unmatched bases: 9. The CDR3 has 15 residues. Germline CDR1 is SGHNT and CDR2 is YYREEE (reference sequence). DNA for the CDR3: TGTGCCAGCAGCTCCTTCACCGGGACTAGCAATACGCAGTATTTT. This sequence encodes CASSSFTGTSNTQYF.

The chain joins TRBV30 to TRBJ2-5, with D tentatively TRBD1 (6 bases). The germline gives CDR1 GTSNPN, CDR2 SVGIG (reference sequence). This CDR3 region has 11 residues. The V end was cut by 7 bases, the J end by 3 bases, with 9 bases between. The CDR3 DNA follows: TGTGCCTCGAAGGGGGAAGAGACCCAGTACTTC. Translation gives CASKGEETQYF.

This chain links TRBV4-2 with TRBJ1-1; no reliable D call. The germline V gene encodes CDR1 LGHNA and CDR2 YNFKEQ. The V end lost 0 bases, the J end lost 8 bases, and 16 bases lay between the germline ends. This CDR3 is 15 amino acids long. In DNA, the CDR3 is TGTGCCAGCAGCCAAGATTATAGGTCCAGGTTGGAAGCTTTCTTT. This translates into CASSQDYRSRLEAFF.

The CDR3 DNA reads as TGTGCCAGCTCCCCGTCAGGGGGAAAAGAGACCCAGTACTTC. Residues: CASSPSGGKETQYF. The chain uses TRBV9 and TRBJ2-5; TRBD1 agrees at 7 bases. The CDR3 sequence is 14 residues long. Losses at the gene ends were 7 bases for V and 3 bases for J; bases not matched to a gene: 9. Per germline, CDR1 SGDLS and CDR2 YYNGEE.

This clone was detected ten times or more. This chain uses TRBV6-1 with TRBJ1-2; 9 bases agree with TRBD1. Germline V lookup: CDR1 MNHNS, CDR2 SASEGT. The CDR3 has 13 residues. J lost 7 bases, V lost 3 bases, and 3 bases had no gene match. CDR3 sequence reads: CASSEGTGFGYTF. CDR3 DNA sequence: TGTGCCAGCAGTGAGGGGACAGGGTTTGGCTACACCTTC.

This clone was seen a handful of times. The chain carries TRBV10-2 and TRBJ2-2; TRBD1 agrees at 10 bases. Germline V gene data show CDR1 as WSHSY and CDR2 as SAAADI. V gave up 6 bases and J gave up 2 bases; unmatched junction bases: 9. CDR3 size: 17 residues. The CDR3 reads CASSRTGGLSNTGELFF. Here the CDR3 DNA reads TGCGCCAGCAGCCGGACAGGGGGGCTTTCTAACACCGGGGAGCTGTTTTTT.

V and J are TRBV9 and TRBJ1-1; weak D call: TRBD1 (5 bases). V was trimmed by 4 bases and J by 4 bases, leaving 20 bases between them. The CDR3 sequence is 16 residues long. The germline CDR1 and CDR2 sequences are SGDLS and YYNGEE. The CDR3 loop is CASSPRLGTKSTEAFF. The CDR3 DNA reads TGTGCCAGCAGCCCCCGTTTAGGGACTAAATCCACTGAAGCTTTCTTT.

This chain links TRBV5-1 with TRBJ2-7; D is uncertain. The CDR3 spans 15 residues. Germline CDR1 and CDR2: SGHRS and YFSETQ. Deletions cut 2 bases from V and 6 bases from J, with 18 bases between. The CDR3 reads CASSFSSGSVGEQYF. The CDR3 coding sequence is TGCGCCAGCAGCTTTTCATCCGGGTCAGTCGGCGAGCAGTACTTC.

Here the CDR3 DNA reads TGTGCCAGCAGCTTGGCCGGTTTCGGTTCGACTGAAGCTTTCTTT. Its translation: CASSLAGFGSTEAFF. V is TRBV5-4 and J is TRBJ1-1; D gene uncertain. Germline lookup yields CDR1 SGHNT and CDR2 YYREEE (reference sequence). The germline V and J ends were trimmed by 0 bases and 5 bases, with 14 bases remaining between them. The CDR3 contains 15 residues.

The rearrangement links TRBV30 to TRBJ2-3; D not resolved. The germline CDR1 and CDR2 sequences are GTSNPN and SVGIG (reference sequence). The CDR3 runs to 12 residues. Trimming removed 1 base at V and 6 bases at J, with 8 bases between. CDR3 coding DNA: TGTGCCTGGAGTGACGCGGCGGATACGCAGTATTTT. Amino acid sequence: CAWSDAADTQYF.

Only a few counts were recorded for this clone. The V and J genes are TRBV5-1 and TRBJ1-1; D is perhaps TRBD1 (6 bases). The ends were cut back, 3 bases at V and 2 bases at J, with 11 bases in the middle. The CDR3 extends over 14 amino acids. Germline values: CDR1 SGHRS, CDR2 YFSETQ. The CDR3 bases are TGCGCCAGCAGCTCCCAAGGGGGAAACACTGAAGCTTTCTTT. Its translation: CASSSQGGNTEAFF.

The V gene is TRBV5-6, the J gene TRBJ2-7; D might be TRBD1 (5 bases). V lost 0 bases, J lost 9 bases, and 16 bases lay in between. CDR1 is SGHDT and CDR2 is YYEEEE in the germline V gene. The CDR3 contains 14 residues. The CDR3 loop is CASSLVQTRGVQYF. The CDR3 DNA reads as TGTGCCAGCAGCTTGGTCCAAACAAGGGGCGTGCAGTACTTC.

V usage is TRBV7-9 and J usage is TRBJ2-1, with TRBD1 identical over 8 bases. V was pared by 5 bases and J by 6 bases, with 6 bases of the junction left unmatched. CDR3 length: 14 amino acids. Looked up from germline, CDR1 is SEHNR and CDR2 is FQNEAQ (reference sequence). In nucleotides, the CDR3 is TGTGCCAGCAGCGACCGGGACAGGCCCAATGAGCAGTTCTTC. Encoded protein: CASSDRDRPNEQFF. Combining the CDR3 with reference TRBV7-9 and TRBJ2-1 gives the whole variable domain DTGVSQNPRHKITKRGQNVTFRCDPISEHNRLYWYRQTLGQGPEFLTYFQNEAQLEKSRLLSDRFSAERPKGSFSTLEIQRTEQGDSAMYLCASSDRDRPNEQFFGPGTRLTVL.

This sequence joins TRBV10-3 and TRBJ2-7, with D perhaps matching TRBD1 (5 bases). The CDR3 spans 12 residues. With 5 bases removed from V and 6 bases from J, the gap between germline ends came to 11 bases. Germline CDR1 ENHRY, CDR2 SYGVKD. CDR3 loop: CAISLQGTEQYF. The CDR3, as DNA: TGTGCCATCAGTCTGCAGGGTACCGAGCAGTACTTC.

The rearrangement joins TRBV5-6 to TRBJ2-7; a weak D match, TRBD1 (6 bases). V lost 4 bases, J lost 2 bases, and 16 bases lay in between. Germline CDR1 reads SGHDT; CDR2 reads YYEEEE. There are 15 residues in the CDR3. CDR3 residues: CASSHSRDIAYEQYF. The CDR3 coding sequence is TGTGCCAGCAGCCACTCCCGGGACATCGCCTACGAGCAGTACTTC.

The CDR3: CASSWGLAGGQETQYF. CDR3 nucleotides: TGTGCCAGCAGCTGGGGACTAGCGGGAGGGCAAGAGACCCAGTACTTC. The chain joins TRBV5-4 to TRBJ2-5, with 16 bases lining up with TRBD2. Trimming cost V 3 bases and J 2 bases; bases outside gene matches: 1. This CDR3 comprises 16 residues. CDR1 is SGHNT and CDR2 is YYREEE in the germline V gene (reference sequence).

V is TRBV9 and J is TRBJ1-1; the match to TRBD1 covers 7 bases. V lost 3 bases to trimming and J lost 0 bases; unmatched junction nucleotides: 2. The length of the CDR3 is 14 residues. The germline gives CDR1 SGDLS, CDR2 YYNGEE. CDR3 bases: TGTGCCAGCAGCGCGACAGGGCTGAACACTGAAGCTTTCTTT. It is translated as CASSATGLNTEAFF. Filled out from reference TRBV9 and TRBJ1-1, the complete variable domain reads DSGVTQTPKHLITATGQRVTLRCSPRSGDLSVYWYQQSLDQGLQFLIQYYNGEERAKGNILERFSAQQFPDLHSELNLSSLELGDSALYFCASSATGLNTEAFFGQGTRLTVV.

The chain is built from TRBV15 and TRBJ2-5, with TRBD2 as a possible D gene (5 bases). V lost 2 bases to trimming and J lost 3 bases, with 10 bases between them. The CDR3 has 14 residues. Germline V lookup: CDR1 LNHNV, CDR2 YYDKDF (reference sequence). The DNA for the CDR3 is TGTGCCACCAGCAGATCCGGGGTAGAAGAGACCCAGTACTTC. Protein sequence: CATSRSGVEETQYF. Full variable domain (remainder filled in from reference TRBV15 and TRBJ2-5): DAMVIQNPRYQVTQFGKPVTLSCSQTLNHNVMYWYQQKSSQAPKLLFHYYDKDFNNEADTPDNFQSRRPNTSFCFLDIRSPGLGDTAMYLCATSRSGVEETQYFGPGTRLLVL.

The chain combines TRBV19 with TRBJ1-5; D gene ambiguous. V lost 4 bases, J lost 8 bases, and 15 bases lay in between. Per the germline V gene, CDR1 is LNHDA and CDR2 is SQIVND (reference sequence). The CDR3 contains 14 residues. As DNA, the CDR3 is TGTGCCAGTAGTACTTCTCCGGGGTGGGAGCCCCAGCATTTT. Encoded protein: CASSTSPGWEPQHF.